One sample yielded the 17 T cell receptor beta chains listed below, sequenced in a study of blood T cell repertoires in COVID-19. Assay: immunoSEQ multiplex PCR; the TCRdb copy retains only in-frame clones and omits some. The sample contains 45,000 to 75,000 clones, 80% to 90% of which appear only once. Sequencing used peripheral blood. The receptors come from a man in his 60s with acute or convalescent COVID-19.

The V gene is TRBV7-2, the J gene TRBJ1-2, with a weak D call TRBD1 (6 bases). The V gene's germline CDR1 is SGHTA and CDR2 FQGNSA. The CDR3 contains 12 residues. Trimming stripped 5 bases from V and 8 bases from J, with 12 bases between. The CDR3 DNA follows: TGTGCCAGCAGCATACAGGGAGGGGGCTACACCTTC. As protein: CASSIQGGGYTF.

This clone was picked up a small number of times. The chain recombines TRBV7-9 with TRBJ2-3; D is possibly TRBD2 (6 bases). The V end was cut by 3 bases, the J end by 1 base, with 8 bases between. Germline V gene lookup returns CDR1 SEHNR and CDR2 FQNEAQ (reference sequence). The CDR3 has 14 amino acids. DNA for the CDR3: TGTGCCAGCAGCTTCGGGGGAGGCACAGATACGCAGTATTTT. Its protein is CASSFGGGTDTQYF.

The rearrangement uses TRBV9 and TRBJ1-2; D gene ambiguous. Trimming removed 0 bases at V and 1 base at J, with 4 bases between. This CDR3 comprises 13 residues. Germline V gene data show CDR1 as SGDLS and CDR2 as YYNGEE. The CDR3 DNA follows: TGTGCCAGCAGCGTAGACAATAACTATGGCTACACCTTC. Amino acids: CASSVDNNYGYTF. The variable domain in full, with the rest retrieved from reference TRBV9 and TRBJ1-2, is DSGVTQTPKHLITATGQRVTLRCSPRSGDLSVYWYQQSLDQGLQFLIQYYNGEERAKGNILERFSAQQFPDLHSELNLSSLELGDSALYFCASSVDNNYGYTFGSGTRLTVV.

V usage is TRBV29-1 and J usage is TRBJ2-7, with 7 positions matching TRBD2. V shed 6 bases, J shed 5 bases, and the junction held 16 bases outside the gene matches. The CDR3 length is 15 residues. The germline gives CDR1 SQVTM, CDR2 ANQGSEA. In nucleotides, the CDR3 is TGCAGCGTCGCGGGTAGCGGGTCCCGTGTTAACGAGCAGTACTTC. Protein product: CSVAGSGSRVNEQYF.

CDR3 DNA: TGTGCCAGCAGTTCGATTGCCAGTACCAATCAGCCCCAGCATTTT. Its translation: CASSSIASTNQPQHF. The chain combines TRBV27 with TRBJ1-5; D gene uncertain. From germline, CDR1 is MNHEY and CDR2 SMNVEV (reference sequence). CDR3 length: 15 residues. Trimming cost V 4 bases and J 3 bases, with 13 bases left between them.

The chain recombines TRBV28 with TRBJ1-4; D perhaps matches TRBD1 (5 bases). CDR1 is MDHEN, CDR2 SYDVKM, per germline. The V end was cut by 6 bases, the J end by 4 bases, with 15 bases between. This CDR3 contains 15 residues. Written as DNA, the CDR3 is TGTGCCAGCAGCCCAAGGGCAGGGCTTAATGAAAAACTGTTTTTT. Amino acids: CASSPRAGLNEKLFF.

CDR3 nucleotides: TGTGCCAGCAGCTTAACGGGGAGCGAGACTGAAGCTTTCTTT. Its translation: CASSLTGSETEAFF. The chain links TRBV7-9 to TRBJ1-1; D gene uncertain. Trimming took 2 bases from V and 5 from J, leaving 12 bases between them. CDR1 and CDR2 (germline): SEHNR, FQNEAQ (reference sequence). This CDR3 is 14 amino acids long.

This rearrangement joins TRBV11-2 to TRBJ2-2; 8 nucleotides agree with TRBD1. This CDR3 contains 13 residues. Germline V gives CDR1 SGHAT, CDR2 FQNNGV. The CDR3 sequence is CATGTGNTGELFF. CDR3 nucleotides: TGTGCTACCGGGACAGGCAACACCGGGGAGCTGTTTTTT.

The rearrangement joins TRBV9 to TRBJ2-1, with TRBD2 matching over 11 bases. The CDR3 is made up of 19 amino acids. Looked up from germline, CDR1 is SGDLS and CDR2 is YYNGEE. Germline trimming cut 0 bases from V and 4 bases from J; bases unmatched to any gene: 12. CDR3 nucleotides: TGTGCCAGCAGCGTAGCTAGCGGGACTAGCGGTCGGGGATACAATGAGCAGTTCTTC. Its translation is CASSVASGTSGRGYNEQFF.

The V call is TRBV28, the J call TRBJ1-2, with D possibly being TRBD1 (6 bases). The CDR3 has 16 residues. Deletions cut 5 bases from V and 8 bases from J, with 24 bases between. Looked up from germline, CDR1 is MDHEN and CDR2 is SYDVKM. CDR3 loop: CASSRALTWSRGGYTF. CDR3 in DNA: TGTGCCAGCAGTCGGGCCCTTACATGGAGTAGGGGGGGCTACACCTTC.

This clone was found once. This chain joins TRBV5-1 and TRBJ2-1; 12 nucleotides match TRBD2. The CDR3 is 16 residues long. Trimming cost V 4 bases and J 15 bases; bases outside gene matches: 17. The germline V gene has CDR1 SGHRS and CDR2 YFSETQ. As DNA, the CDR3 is TGCGCCAGCAGCCAGACACCCCCGACTAGCGGGAGAGGTTGGTTCTTC. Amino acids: CASSQTPPTSGRGWFF.

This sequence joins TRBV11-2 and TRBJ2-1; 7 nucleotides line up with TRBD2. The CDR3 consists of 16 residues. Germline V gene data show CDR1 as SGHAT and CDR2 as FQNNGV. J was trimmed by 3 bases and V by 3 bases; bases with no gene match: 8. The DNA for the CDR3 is TGTGCCAGCAGCTTGACAGCGGGAAACTACTACAATGAGCAGTTCTTC. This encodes CASSLTAGNYYNEQFF.

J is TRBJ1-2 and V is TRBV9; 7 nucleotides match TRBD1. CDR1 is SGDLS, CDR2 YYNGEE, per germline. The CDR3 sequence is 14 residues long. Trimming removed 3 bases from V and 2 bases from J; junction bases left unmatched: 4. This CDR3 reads CASSESTGNYGYTF. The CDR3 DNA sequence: TGTGCCAGCAGCGAGTCGACAGGGAACTATGGCTACACCTTC.

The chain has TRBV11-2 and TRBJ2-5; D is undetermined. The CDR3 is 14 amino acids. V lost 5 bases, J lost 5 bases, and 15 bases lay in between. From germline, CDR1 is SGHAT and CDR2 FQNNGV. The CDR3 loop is CASSPVGVGETQYF. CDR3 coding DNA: TGTGCCAGCAGCCCGGTCGGCGTCGGGGAGACCCAGTACTTC.

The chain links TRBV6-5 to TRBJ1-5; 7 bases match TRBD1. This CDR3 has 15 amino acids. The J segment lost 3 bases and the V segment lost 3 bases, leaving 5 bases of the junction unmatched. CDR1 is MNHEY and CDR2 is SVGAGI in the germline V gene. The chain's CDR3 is CASSYTGTANQPQHF. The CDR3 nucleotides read TGTGCCAGCAGTTATACCGGGACAGCCAATCAGCCCCAGCATTTT.

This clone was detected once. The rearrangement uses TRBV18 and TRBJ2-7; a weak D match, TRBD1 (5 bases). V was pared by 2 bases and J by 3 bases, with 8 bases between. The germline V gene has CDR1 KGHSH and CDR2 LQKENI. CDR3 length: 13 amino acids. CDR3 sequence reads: CASSPTTDYEQYF. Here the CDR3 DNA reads TGTGCCAGCTCACCAACGACAGACTACGAGCAGTACTTC.

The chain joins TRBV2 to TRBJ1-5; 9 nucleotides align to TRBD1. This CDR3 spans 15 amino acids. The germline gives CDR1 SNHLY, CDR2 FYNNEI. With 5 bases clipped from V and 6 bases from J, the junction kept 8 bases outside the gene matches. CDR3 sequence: CASSPGTGLIQPQHF. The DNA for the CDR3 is TGTGCCAGCAGTCCCGGGACAGGGTTGATTCAGCCCCAGCATTTT.